The 28 T cell receptor beta chains in this list originate from one sample, sequenced in a study of cytomegalovirus exposure and HLA in healthy donors. Only in-frame clones appear in the TCRdb table, and some are missing; sequencing was by immunoSEQ multiplex PCR. The table shows around 150,000 clones, with roughly 86% occurring only once. The sequencing sample was made of PBMCs. All receptors come from a young woman in good health and CMV-seropositive.

The rearrangement uses TRBV29-1 and TRBJ1-2, with 7 bases lining up with TRBD1. V lost 2 bases to trimming and J lost 5 bases; unmatched junction nucleotides: 5. The germline gives CDR1 SQVTM, CDR2 ANQGSEA. CDR3 length equals 13 residues. The CDR3 bases are TGCAGCGTTGAACGACAGGGTGTTTATGGCTACACCTTC. It is translated as CSVERQGVYGYTF.

The V gene is TRBV11-3, the J gene TRBJ2-7; 9 bases map to TRBD2. The ends lost 5 bases at V and 0 bases at J; junction bases unmatched: 2. The CDR3 contains 14 residues. Germline V CDR1 and CDR2: SGHNT, YENEEA. CDR3: CASSTSGFSYEQYF. The CDR3 nucleotides are TGTGCCAGCAGCACTAGCGGGTTCTCCTACGAGCAGTACTTC.

The chain employs TRBV11-2 and TRBJ2-1, with TRBD2 identical over 8 bases. This CDR3 is built from 16 residues. Germline trimming cut 0 bases from V and 8 bases from J; bases unmatched to any gene: 9. CDR1 SGHAT and CDR2 FQNNGV come from the germline V gene. Here the CDR3 reads CASSLELPSGSYEQFF. DNA for the CDR3: TGTGCCAGCAGCTTAGAACTTCCCAGCGGGAGCTATGAGCAGTTCTTC.

This chain links TRBV11-2 with TRBJ1-5; TRBD1 matches at 7 bases. The V gene's germline CDR1 is SGHAT and CDR2 FQNNGV. V lost 5 bases and J lost 1; bases outside the gene matches: 5. The CDR3 is made up of 15 amino acids. CDR3 coding DNA: TGTGCCAGCAGCCCCGGGACAGCGAGCAATCAGCCCCAGCATTTT. Residues: CASSPGTASNQPQHF.

V and J are TRBV9 and TRBJ1-1; tentatively, D is TRBD1 (6 bases). V lost 0 bases and J lost 11, with 14 bases in between. Germline loops: CDR1 SGDLS, CDR2 YYNGEE. The CDR3 runs 13 residues. CDR3: CASSVVDRLGAFF. DNA of the CDR3: TGTGCCAGCAGCGTAGTAGACAGGTTGGGCGCTTTCTTT. Supplemented by reference TRBV9 and TRBJ1-1, the full variable domain reads DSGVTQTPKHLITATGQRVTLRCSPRSGDLSVYWYQQSLDQGLQFLIQYYNGEERAKGNILERFSAQQFPDLHSELNLSSLELGDSALYFCASSVVDRLGAFFGQGTRLTVV.

V usage is TRBV10-1 and J usage is TRBJ2-7; 7 bases align to TRBD1. Per the germline V gene, CDR1 is WNHNN and CDR2 is SYGVQD (reference sequence). This CDR3 has 15 residues. J lost 9 bases, V lost 8 bases, and 19 bases had no gene match. The CDR3 nucleotides are TGCGCCAGCTCCCGGTGCAGGGGGATAGGGTGCGCGCAGTACTTC. Amino acids: CASSRCRGIGCAQYF.

In DNA, the CDR3 is TGTGCCAGCAGTGTTACAACAGCTCAGCCCCAGCATTTT. Protein sequence: CASSVTTAQPQHF. The rearrangement joins TRBV6-4 to TRBJ1-5; D call uncertain. Per the germline V gene, CDR1 is MRHNA and CDR2 is SNTAGT. V lost 4 bases to trimming and J lost 6 bases, with 10 bases between them. The CDR3 has 13 residues.

The CDR3 reads CASSLRQGQIGDYGYTF. For the CDR3, the DNA is TGCGCCAGCAGCCTGAGACAGGGGCAAATCGGGGACTATGGCTACACCTTC. The chain uses TRBV4-3 and TRBJ1-2; 8 nucleotides line up with TRBD1. The germline V gene has CDR1 LGHNA and CDR2 YSLEER. Unmatched junction bases numbered 13, after V lost 4 bases and J lost 3 bases. CDR3 size: 17 residues.

The chain couples TRBV7-2 to TRBJ2-7; 9 nucleotides agree with TRBD1. Looked up from germline, CDR1 is SGHTA and CDR2 is FQGNSA. With V trimmed by 5 bases and J by 0 bases, 5 bases remained unmatched. The CDR3 totals 15 residues. This CDR3 is CASSPDRGSSYEQYF. In DNA, the CDR3 is TGTGCCAGCAGCCCCGACAGGGGGTCCTCCTACGAGCAGTACTTC.

The rearrangement joins TRBV5-7 to TRBJ1-1; D call uncertain. TRBV5-7 is noted as an ORF with a role that remains uncertain. This CDR3 is 14 amino acids long. Trimming pared 4 bases from V and 1 base from J, leaving 11 bases between. CDR3: CASSQVCANTEAFF. DNA of the CDR3: TGTGCCAGCAGCCAGGTTTGTGCGAACACTGAAGCTTTCTTT.

This clone appeared once. Compared with germline, one end of the junction differs, possibly owing to a read error. The gene calls are TRBV7-7 and TRBJ2-2; 8 bases agree with TRBD2. The CDR3 is made up of 15 amino acids. CDR1 is SSHAT and CDR2 is FNYEAQ in the germline V gene (reference sequence). CDR3 region: CASSLRGGSTGELFF. The CDR3 DNA reads TGTGCTAGCAGCTTACGGGGGGGCTCCACCGGGGAGCTGTTTTTT.

The chain links TRBV13 to TRBJ2-1; 9 bases fit TRBD2. The CDR3 length is 20 residues. CDR1 is PRHDT, CDR2 FYEKMQ, per germline (reference sequence). J gave up 0 bases and V 6 bases, and 18 bases lay outside the gene matches. CDR3 residues: CASSSREGLAGTLSYNEQFF. As DNA, the CDR3 is TGTGCCAGCAGTTCCAGGGAGGGTCTAGCGGGAACCCTCTCCTACAATGAGCAGTTCTTC.

V is TRBV7-2 and J is TRBJ2-1; 10 bases are shared with TRBD1. The length of the CDR3 is 13 residues. In germline, CDR1 is SGHTA, CDR2 FQGNSA. Trimming cost V 0 bases and J 14 bases; bases outside gene matches: 4. For the CDR3, the DNA is TGTGCCAGCAGCTTAGCTTACGGGACAGGGGAGTTCTTC. The encoded protein is CASSLAYGTGEFF.

The chain has TRBV18 and TRBJ2-1, with D tentatively TRBD1 (5 bases). Trimming took off 6 bases at V and 4 bases at J, with 22 bases between the two ends. CDR1 KGHSH and CDR2 LQKENI come from the germline V gene. The CDR3 length is 17 residues. CDR3 bases: TGTGCCAGCTCCCCCGAGACTGCAGGAAGGGGATACAATGAGCAGTTCTTC. Amino acids: CASSPETAGRGYNEQFF. The whole variable domain, filled in from reference TRBV18 and TRBJ2-1, reads NAGVMQNPRHLVRRRGQEARLRCSPMKGHSHVYWYRQLPEEGLKFMVYLQKENIIDESGMPKERFSAEFPKEGPSILRIQQVVRGDSAAYFCASSPETAGRGYNEQFFGPGTRLTVL.

The genes are TRBV2 and TRBJ2-4, with a possible D match to TRBD1 (6 bases). Germline V lookup: CDR1 SNHLY, CDR2 FYNNEI. This CDR3 contains 14 residues. Trimming removed 3 bases at V and 4 bases at J, with 10 bases between. The CDR3 coding sequence is TGTGCCAGCAGTGAGGACAGCGTGAAAAACATTCAGTACTTC. Encoded protein: CASSEDSVKNIQYF.

The V and J genes are TRBV6-6 and TRBJ2-7, with TRBD1 matching 7 bases. CDR3 size: 15 residues. CDR1 is MNHNY, CDR2 SVGAGI, per germline (reference sequence). With V trimmed by 4 bases and J by 6 bases, 12 bases remained unmatched. CDR3 amino acids: CASSSTSLDRSEQYF. The CDR3 DNA is TGTGCCAGCAGTTCTACCTCATTGGACAGGAGCGAGCAGTACTTC.

The chain employs TRBV4-3 and TRBJ2-7; D is perhaps TRBD2 (6 bases). V dropped 4 bases and J dropped 1 base, with 11 bases sitting between them. The CDR3 contains 14 residues. Looked up from germline, CDR1 is LGHNA and CDR2 is YSLEER. The CDR3 nucleotides read TGCGCCAGCAGCCCCCTCGGGGGTTCCTACGAGCAGTACTTC. It translates to CASSPLGGSYEQYF.

V is TRBV11-2 and J is TRBJ2-2; 9 nucleotides match TRBD1. With 1 base clipped from V and 4 bases from J, the junction kept 13 bases outside the gene matches. Germline values: CDR1 SGHAT, CDR2 FQNNGV. CDR3 length: 19 amino acids. The CDR3 nucleotides are TGTGCCAGCAGCTTAGGCCCTCCCGGGACAGGGTTGAGCACCGGGGAGCTGTTTTTT. Translating gives CASSLGPPGTGLSTGELFF.

The chain carries TRBV19 and TRBJ2-7, with D possibly TRBD2 on 5 matching bases. This CDR3 region has 13 residues. From germline, CDR1 is LNHDA and CDR2 SQIVND (reference sequence). Trimming took off 5 bases at V and 3 bases at J, with 11 bases between the two ends. The CDR3 loop is CASSGGRNYEQYF. Here the CDR3 DNA reads TGTGCCAGTAGTGGAGGCCGGAACTACGAGCAGTACTTC.

This sequence joins TRBV7-6 and TRBJ2-5, with 11 bases lining up with TRBD2. This CDR3 region has 17 residues. CDR1 SGHVS and CDR2 FNYEAQ come from the germline V gene. V was pared by 0 bases and J by 10 bases, with 13 bases of the junction left unmatched. The CDR3 loop reads CASSLAVRTSGLDRQYF. The CDR3 DNA is TGTGCCAGCAGCTTAGCGGTTCGGACTAGCGGGTTAGACCGCCAGTACTTC.

The V and J genes are TRBV4-1 and TRBJ2-7, with 8 bases matching TRBD2. This CDR3 contains 16 residues. With 1 base clipped from V and 3 bases from J, the junction kept 8 bases outside the gene matches. From germline, CDR1 is MGHRA and CDR2 YSYEKL. For the CDR3, the DNA is TGCGCCAGCAGCCAAGTTTATAGCGGGATGGTCTACGAGCAGTACTTC. It is translated as CASSQVYSGMVYEQYF.

The V call is TRBV18, the J call TRBJ1-1; D might be TRBD1 (5 bases). The ends were cut back, 6 bases at V and 0 bases at J, with 14 bases in the middle. The CDR3 has 15 amino acids. From germline, CDR1 is KGHSH and CDR2 LQKENI. This CDR3 reads CASSAIRGMNTEAFF. In DNA, the CDR3 is TGTGCCAGCTCCGCAATCCGGGGGATGAACACTGAAGCTTTCTTT.

This chain links TRBV7-9 with TRBJ2-1, with 8 bases lining up with TRBD1. CDR1 and CDR2 (germline): SEHNR, FQNEAQ (reference sequence). CDR3 size: 15 residues. J lost 2 bases, V lost 8 bases, and 8 bases had no gene match. DNA for the CDR3: TGTGCCAGCGGAGAAGACAGGGGCCCCTACAATGAGCAGTTCTTC. The encoded protein is CASGEDRGPYNEQFF.

This chain links TRBV19 with TRBJ2-7; TRBD1 might be the D (5 bases). Between the trimmed V and J ends, which lost 2 bases and 1 base, there was a span of 9 bases. Looked up from germline, CDR1 is LNHDA and CDR2 is SQIVND (reference sequence). This CDR3 comprises 14 residues. The DNA of the CDR3 is TGTGCCAGTAGTATACAGGGAAGGTCCTACGAGCAGTACTTC. Protein: CASSIQGRSYEQYF.

CDR3 sequence: CASSQRLAGGNEQFF. CDR3 sequence (DNA): TGCGCCAGCAGCCAACGACTAGCGGGAGGCAATGAGCAGTTCTTC. The chain is built from TRBV4-1 and TRBJ2-1, with 13 bases identical to TRBD2. V was clipped by 2 bases and J by 6 bases; unmatched bases: 1. The germline V gene encodes CDR1 MGHRA and CDR2 YSYEKL. The CDR3 totals 15 residues.

V usage is TRBV7-8 and J usage is TRBJ1-2, with TRBD1 identical over 7 bases. The CDR3 is made up of 15 amino acids. V lost 5 bases, J lost 7 bases, and 13 bases stayed unmatched. CDR1 is SGHVS and CDR2 is FQNEAQ in the germline V gene. Here the CDR3 DNA reads TGTGCCAGCAGCCAACTACGGGCAGGGGGTTTTGGCTACACCTTC. Encoded protein: CASSQLRAGGFGYTF.

The CDR3 DNA reads as TGTGCCAGCAGTGAACGGGAGTTCGAGCAGTACTTC. Amino acid sequence: CASSEREFEQYF. The chain joins TRBV27 to TRBJ2-7; D perhaps matches TRBD2 (6 bases). Germline CDR1 MNHEY, CDR2 SMNVEV (reference sequence). The CDR3 loop spans 12 amino acids. V lost 5 bases and J 6 bases, leaving 11 bases between the germline ends.

This clone was seen a single time. The CDR3 DNA sequence: TGTGCCAGCCACCCACCAAACGACAGATTAGGAACTGAAGCTTTCTTT. Residues: CASHPPNDRLGTEAFF. The rearrangement joins TRBV6-6 to TRBJ1-1; D may be TRBD1 (5 bases). With 8 bases removed from V and 5 bases from J, the gap between germline ends came to 24 bases. The CDR3 is made up of 16 amino acids. Per the germline V gene, CDR1 is MNHNY and CDR2 is SVGAGI (reference sequence).